These T cell receptor beta chains were read from a single sample in a study of response to subunit inactivated influenza vaccine. TCRdb used MiXCR to reprocess the RT-PCR reads, holding one entry per CDR3 protein. The table has 500,000 to 600,000 distinct CDR3 sequences, over 10% seen once; the top ten hold about 12%. Sequenced material: PBMCs from blood, taken 40 to 50 days after vaccination. Receptors were obtained from a man aged 50-60 years who received an inactivated influenza vaccine. Both conserved end residues are part of each CDR3. D genes are given only for firm matches. Part of the rows lack a size; the others show once, few, many or a class for expanded clones.

abundance	v_gene	d_gene	j_gene	CDR3aa	CDR3nt
few	TRBV6-1	TRBD2	TRBJ2-1	CASGERIGLAYNEQFF	TGTGCCAGCGGGGAAAGGATCGGACTAGCGTACAATGAGCAGTTCTTC
many	TRBV25-1	NA	TRBJ2-3	CASSAPDTQYF	TGTGCCAGCAGTGCCCCAGATACGCAGTATTTT
NA	TRBV4-3	TRBD2	TRBJ2-2	CASSQDGGSVYTGELFF	TGCGCCAGCAGCCAAGACGGGGGGAGTGTTTACACCGGGGAGCTGTTTTTT
NA	TRBV20-1	NA	TRBJ2-3	CSARDSPARRSDTQYF	TGCAGTGCTAGAGATTCACCAGCGAGGAGGTCAGATACGCAGTATTTT
NA	TRBV29-1	NA	TRBJ2-7	CSVGPAAEHEQYF	TGCAGCGTTGGCCCGGCGGCAGAACACGAGCAGTACTTC
many	TRBV27	TRBD1	TRBJ2-7	CASSPLVDRGEQYF	TGTGCCAGCAGTCCTCTCGTAGACAGGGGCGAGCAGTACTTC
few	TRBV12-3/TRBV12-4	NA	TRBJ2-1	CASSFGPGLYNEQFF	TGTGCCAGCAGTTTCGGGCCGGGACTGTACAATGAGCAGTTCTTC
NA	TRBV7-9	NA	TRBJ1-1	CASRPSGSNTEAFF	TGTGCCAGCAGGCCCTCGGGGTCGAACACTGAAGCTTTCTTT
few	TRBV7-9	NA	TRBJ2-1	CASSLAGVPFF	TGTGCCAGCAGCTTAGCGGGAGTTCCGTTCTTC
NA	TRBV20-1	TRBD2	TRBJ2-3	CSARDLGAGGLDTQYF	TGCAGTGCTAGAGATCTGGGAGCGGGGGGTTTAGATACGCAGTATTTT
few	TRBV10-3	NA	TRBJ2-1	CAISEAGLYNEQFF	TGTGCCATCAGTGAGGCCGGACTCTACAATGAGCAGTTCTTC
NA	TRBV7-2	TRBD2	TRBJ2-3	CASSSRLAASTDTQYF	TGTGCCAGCAGCTCTAGACTAGCGGCTAGCACAGATACGCAGTATTTT
many	TRBV5-1	TRBD2	TRBJ2-1	CASSFSGTSGEQFF	TGCGCCAGCAGCTTTTCCGGGACTAGTGGTGAGCAGTTCTTC
few	TRBV21-1	NA	TRBJ2-7	CASSGTSSWYEQYF	TGTGCCAGCAGCGGGACTAGCTCGTGGTACGAGCAGTACTTC
NA	TRBV11-2	NA	TRBJ2-3	CASSSSGLLSTPSYTQYF	TGTGCCAGCAGCTCCTCCGGACTCTTATCTACCCCCTCATATACGCAGTATTTT
few	TRBV6-2/TRBV6-3	TRBD1	TRBJ2-4	CASSYSGQGIQYF	TGTGCCAGCAGTTACTCGGGACAGGGTATTCAGTACTTC
NA	TRBV10-3	NA	TRBJ2-3	CAISPYTDTQYF	TGTGCCATCAGTCCATACACAGATACGCAGTATTTT
NA	TRBV27	NA	TRBJ2-2	CASSYGQITGELFF	TGTGCCAGCAGCTACGGACAGATCACCGGGGAGCTGTTTTTT
few	TRBV5-5	NA	TRBJ2-5	CASSLGRGRGSETQYF	TGTGCCAGCAGCTTGGGGCGGGGTAGGGGTTCGGAGACCCAGTACTTC
many	TRBV12-3/TRBV12-4	TRBD1	TRBJ1-1	CASSAGTVNTEAFF	TGTGCCAGCAGTGCGGGGACAGTGAACACTGAAGCTTTCTTT
NA	TRBV20-1	NA	TRBJ2-5	CSARWGARRETQYF	TGCAGTGCTAGATGGGGGGCGCGGAGAGAGACCCAGTACTTC
NA	TRBV20-1	TRBD1	TRBJ1-1	CSAPQGAMNTEAFF	TGCAGTGCCCCACAGGGGGCTATGAACACTGAAGCTTTCTTT
few	TRBV7-9	TRBD2	TRBJ2-1	CASCSGLAAGNEQFF	TGTGCCAGCTGCTCGGGACTAGCGGCCGGGAATGAGCAGTTCTTC
NA	TRBV5-1	NA	TRBJ2-2	CASSLGNSDTGELFF	TGCGCCAGCAGCTTAGGTAATAGTGACACCGGGGAGCTGTTTTTT
many	TRBV7-2	TRBD2	TRBJ2-1	CASSLAGLAGGYNEQFF	TGTGCCAGCAGCTTAGCTGGACTAGCGGGGGGTTACAATGAGCAGTTCTTC
NA	TRBV6-2/TRBV6-3	NA	TRBJ2-1	CASSYGITRGARNEQFF	TGTGCCAGCAGTTACGGCATAACACGGGGGGCGCGCAATGAGCAGTTCTTC
few	TRBV10-1	TRBD2	TRBJ2-7	CASSDGGTSSYEQYF	TGCGCCAGCAGTGACGGGGGGACCAGCTCCTACGAGCAGTACTTC
NA	TRBV20-1	NA	TRBJ2-1	CSAPPRRGYNEQFF	TGCAGTGCTCCACCCCGGCGGGGCTACAATGAGCAGTTCTTC
NA	TRBV12-3/TRBV12-4	NA	TRBJ1-2	CASATGNDGYTF	TGTGCCAGCGCAACAGGGAACGATGGCTACACCTTC
NA	TRBV4-3	TRBD1	TRBJ1-6	CASSQVDRGGSPLHF	TGCGCCAGCAGCCAGGTGGACAGGGGAGGCTCACCCCTCCACTTT
many	TRBV7-7	NA	TRBJ2-1	CASSLGGSAGSGNEQFF	TGTGCCAGCAGCTTAGGTGGTAGCGCCGGTTCTGGGAATGAGCAGTTCTTC
many	TRBV4-3	NA	TRBJ2-1	CASSLDASTPEQFF	TGCGCCAGCAGCCTAGATGCATCGACCCCCGAGCAGTTCTTC
NA	TRBV27	TRBD1	TRBJ1-1	CASKTDRDGTEAFF	TGTGCCAGCAAAACGGACAGGGACGGCACTGAAGCTTTCTTT
NA	TRBV6-2/TRBV6-3	NA	TRBJ2-4	CASSPQGSQLNIQYF	TGTGCCAGCAGTCCTCAGGGTTCCCAGCTCAACATTCAGTACTTC
few	TRBV5-1	TRBD1	TRBJ2-7	CASSRGQGADEQYF	TGCGCCAGCAGCAGGGGACAGGGGGCGGACGAGCAGTACTTC
few	TRBV5-6	NA	TRBJ2-3	CASSPTRGGNTQYF	TGTGCCAGCAGCCCAACTAGAGGAGGGAATACGCAGTATTTT
NA	TRBV6-6	NA	TRBJ1-5	CASSAGSAQPQHF	TGTGCCAGCAGCGCAGGGAGCGCACAGCCCCAGCATTTT
few	TRBV3-1	NA	TRBJ2-2	CASSRGQDTGELFF	TGTGCCAGCAGCCGCGGGCAAGACACCGGGGAGCTGTTTTTT
NA	TRBV5-1	NA	TRBJ2-2	CASSPDPSTGELFF	TGCGCCAGCAGCCCCGATCCTAGCACCGGGGAGCTGTTTTTT
few	TRBV7-3	TRBD2	TRBJ2-3	CASSPRAGGSPNTDTQYF	TGTGCCAGCAGCCCAAGGGCGGGCGGGAGCCCTAACACAGATACGCAGTATTTT
NA	TRBV20-1	TRBD2	TRBJ2-3	CSAGRLAGTDTQYF	TGCAGTGCTGGGAGACTAGCGGGCACAGATACGCAGTATTTT
NA	TRBV6-2/TRBV6-3	TRBD1	TRBJ1-4	CAIQRDSNEKLFF	TGTGCCATCCAACGGGACAGTAATGAAAAACTGTTTTTT
few	TRBV4-2	NA	TRBJ2-2	CASSQSQNTGELFF	TGTGCCAGCAGCCAGTCCCAGAACACCGGGGAGCTGTTTTTT
many	TRBV25-1	TRBD1	TRBJ2-1	CASTGTAYNEQFF	TGTGCCAGCACCGGGACAGCTTACAATGAGCAGTTCTTC
many	TRBV20-1	NA	TRBJ2-5	CSARDRDRNTQYF	TGCAGTGCTAGAGATCGGGACCGGAACACCCAGTACTTC
many	TRBV7-2	TRBD1	TRBJ2-7	CASSSRKGQGTYEQYF	TGTGCCAGCAGCTCCCGTAAAGGACAGGGGACCTACGAGCAGTACTTC
NA	TRBV7-8	NA	TRBJ2-1	CASSLQGLTNEQFF	TGTGCCAGCAGCTTACAAGGTCTGACCAATGAGCAGTTCTTC
few	TRBV3-1	TRBD1	TRBJ1-1	CASSQELRQGKPFF	TGTGCCAGCAGCCAAGAACTAAGACAGGGGAAACCTTTCTTT
NA	TRBV6-5	NA	TRBJ2-7	CASSSGLGGTYEQYF	TGTGCCAGCAGTTCCGGACTCGGAGGAACCTACGAGCAGTACTTC
few	TRBV27	TRBD1	TRBJ1-2	CASSDGTVYGYTF	TGTGCCAGCAGTGACGGGACAGTCTATGGCTACACCTTC
few	TRBV9	TRBD2	TRBJ2-2	CASSVVASGTGELFF	TGTGCCAGCAGCGTAGTGGCTAGCGGAACCGGGGAGCTGTTTTTT
NA	TRBV7-2	TRBD2	TRBJ2-7	CASSLHGTSYEQYF	TGTGCCAGCAGCTTACACGGGACTAGCTACGAGCAGTACTTC
NA	TRBV12-3/TRBV12-4	TRBD2	TRBJ2-7	CASSRGGGAYEQYF	TGTGCCAGCAGCCGCGGGGGGGGTGCCTACGAGCAGTACTTC
many	TRBV12-3/TRBV12-4	TRBD2	TRBJ2-2	CASSISGRATGELFF	TGTGCCAGCAGCATTAGCGGGAGGGCCACCGGGGAGCTGTTTTTT
few	TRBV6-6	NA	TRBJ2-7	CASSSPIYEQYF	TGTGCCAGCAGTTCTCCGATTTACGAGCAGTACTTC
few	TRBV12-3/TRBV12-4	TRBD2	TRBJ2-1	CASIPKAGGPGNEQFF	TGTGCCAGCATACCAAAGGCGGGGGGGCCGGGTAATGAGCAGTTCTTC
NA	TRBV23-1	TRBD2	TRBJ2-3	CASSHVGGFWTSESSTDTQYF	TGCGCCAGCAGTCATGTTGGGGGTTTCTGGACTAGCGAGTCTAGCACAGATACGCAGTATTTT
NA	TRBV15	TRBD2	TRBJ2-1	CATSRDPFDSGMVNEQFF	TGTGCCACCAGCAGAGACCCCTTTGATAGCGGGATGGTTAATGAGCAGTTCTTC
many	TRBV20-1	TRBD2	TRBJ2-1	CSAVSGRAYNEQFF	TGCAGTGCTGTTAGCGGGAGGGCCTACAATGAGCAGTTCTTC
few	TRBV29-1	TRBD1	TRBJ2-3	CSVEEVRTGSTDTQYF	TGCAGCGTTGAAGAGGTCAGGACAGGGAGCACAGATACGCAGTATTTT